This passage covers 23 T cell receptor beta chains from one sample sequenced in a study of cytomegalovirus exposure and HLA in healthy donors. The primer mix had 60 Vbeta and 13 Jbeta primers. Clones were read by immunoSEQ multiplex PCR, and TCRdb kept only the in-frame ones, dropping some. The sample has about 100,000 clones, around 84% seen once. The sequenced sample consisted of PBMCs. The receptors derive from a woman younger than 35 in good health and CMV-seronegative.

The gene calls are TRBV6-5 and TRBJ2-5; 8 nucleotides align to TRBD2. Germline V CDR1 and CDR2: MNHEY, SVGAGI. The J segment lost 4 bases and the V segment lost 2 bases, leaving 9 bases of the junction unmatched. CDR3 length: 16 amino acids. The DNA for the CDR3 is TGTGCCAGCAGTTACCGCGACGGGACTAGTGGAGAGACCCAGTACTTC. Its translation is CASSYRDGTSGETQYF.

This chain connects TRBV6-6 to TRBJ2-7; D is perhaps TRBD1 (6 bases). Per the germline V gene, CDR1 is MNHNY and CDR2 is SVGAGI (reference sequence). The CDR3 length is 16 residues. V dropped 2 bases and J dropped 2 bases, with 16 bases sitting between them. The CDR3 DNA sequence: TGTGCCAGCAGTTACCCGGACAGAGAAGACCCCTACGAGCAGTACTTC. Its protein product is CASSYPDREDPYEQYF.

The V call is TRBV7-9, the J call TRBJ2-3; the match to TRBD1 covers 9 bases. CDR3 length: 15 residues. CDR1 SEHNR and CDR2 FQNEAQ come from the germline V gene (reference sequence). Germline trimming cut 1 base from V and 3 bases from J; bases unmatched to any gene: 2. CDR3 nucleotides: TGTGCCAGCAGCTTAGGACAGGGGGGGACAGATACGCAGTATTTT. Protein product: CASSLGQGGTDTQYF.

The chain recombines TRBV5-1 with TRBJ2-3, with 10 bases lining up with TRBD2. The V gene end was trimmed by 6 bases and the J gene end by 2 bases; junction bases not matched to a gene: 12. Per germline, CDR1 SGHRS and CDR2 YFSETQ. The CDR3 extends over 17 amino acids. The CDR3 loop reads CASIEREGLSSTDTQYF. CDR3 DNA sequence: TGCGCCAGCATCGAGCGGGAGGGCCTCTCATCCACAGATACGCAGTATTTT.

The chain joins TRBV7-3 to TRBJ1-6; tentatively, D is TRBD1 (5 bases). CDR3 length equals 14 residues. The germline V and J ends were trimmed by 5 bases and 3 bases, with 8 bases remaining between them. Germline V gene lookup returns CDR1 SGHTA and CDR2 FQGTGA. CDR3 sequence reads: CASSMTDYNSPLHF. The CDR3 DNA is TGTGCCAGCAGCATGACAGACTATAATTCACCCCTCCACTTT. The full variable domain, in which reference TRBV7-3 and TRBJ1-6 provide the parts outside the CDR3, is GAGVSQTPSNKVTEKGKYVELRCDPISGHTALYWYRQSLGQGPEFLIYFQGTGAADDSGLPNDRFFAVRPEGSVSTLKIQRTERGDSAVYLCASSMTDYNSPLHFGNGTRLTVT.

CDR3 in amino acids: CASSFNSGPTDTQYF. Here the CDR3 DNA reads TGTGCCAGCAGTTTTAATAGCGGGCCCACAGATACGCAGTATTTT. The V call is TRBV27, the J call TRBJ2-3; 7 nucleotides align to TRBD2. The CDR3 contains 15 residues. The germline V gene encodes CDR1 MNHEY and CDR2 SMNVEV (reference sequence). V was pared by 3 bases and J by 2 bases, with 5 bases of the junction left unmatched.

The rearrangement links TRBV19 to TRBJ2-1; the D is unclear. The CDR3 sequence is 13 residues long. V shed 6 bases and J shed 6 bases, with 12 bases lying between them. Germline V gene data show CDR1 as LNHDA and CDR2 as SQIVND (reference sequence). In nucleotides, the CDR3 is TGTGCCAGTAGGCTTTCAACTTCCAATGAGCAGTTCTTC. This encodes CASRLSTSNEQFF.

The rearrangement links TRBV9 to TRBJ2-1; 8 positions agree with TRBD2. Germline-derived CDR1 and CDR2 are SGDLS and YYNGEE. V lost 4 bases to trimming and J lost 3 bases; unmatched junction nucleotides: 3. This CDR3 has 14 residues. CDR3 amino acids: CASSYSGNYNEQFF. CDR3 nucleotide sequence: TGTGCCAGCAGCTATAGCGGGAACTACAATGAGCAGTTCTTC.

This chain connects TRBV7-9 to TRBJ1-2; 8 positions match TRBD1. The V segment lost 1 base and the J segment 5 bases; nucleotides outside the gene matches: 3. The CDR3 has 14 residues. The germline gives CDR1 SEHNR, CDR2 FQNEAQ (reference sequence). In DNA form, the CDR3 reads TGTGCCAGCAGCTTAGACAGGGGGAGGTATGGCTACACCTTC. Translated: CASSLDRGRYGYTF.

The genes are TRBV9 and TRBJ2-7; 8 bases align to TRBD1. Trimming at V came to 2 bases and at J to 3 bases, leaving 4 bases not matched to a gene. The CDR3 length is 14 residues. Germline values: CDR1 SGDLS, CDR2 YYNGEE. The CDR3 loop is CASSVEDRDYEQYF. As DNA, the CDR3 is TGTGCCAGCAGCGTTGAGGACAGGGACTACGAGCAGTACTTC. The full variable domain, rest sourced from reference TRBV9 and TRBJ2-7, is DSGVTQTPKHLITATGQRVTLRCSPRSGDLSVYWYQQSLDQGLQFLIQYYNGEERAKGNILERFSAQQFPDLHSELNLSSLELGDSALYFCASSVEDRDYEQYFGPGTRLTVT.

V gene TRBV30 combines with J gene TRBJ2-2, with 10 nucleotides matching TRBD2. CDR3 length equals 14 residues. With V trimmed by 2 bases and J by 6 bases, 3 bases remained unmatched. Per germline, CDR1 GTSNPN and CDR2 SVGIG (reference sequence). The CDR3: CAWSLSGRAGELFF. Written as DNA, the CDR3 is TGTGCCTGGAGTCTAAGCGGGAGGGCCGGGGAGCTGTTTTTT.

This clone was detected a few times. V usage is TRBV4-3 and J usage is TRBJ2-5; the match to TRBD1 covers 8 bases. The length of the CDR3 is 15 residues. Trimming took 3 bases from V and 5 from J; bases not matched to a gene: 8. CDR1 is LGHNA, CDR2 YSLEER, per germline. The CDR3: CASSQAQGAAETQYF. CDR3 nucleotides: TGCGCCAGCAGCCAGGCTCAGGGGGCAGCGGAGACCCAGTACTTC.

About this clone: Additional DNA sequences in this sample encode the identical CDR3. The CDR3 here is CAWSVRSRDTQYF. The DNA of the CDR3 is TGTGCCTGGAGTGTACGGTCTCGGGATACGCAGTATTTT. This chain connects TRBV30 to TRBJ2-3; D uncertain. V lost 0 bases to trimming and J lost 6 bases, with 10 bases between them. The CDR3 consists of 13 residues. CDR1 is GTSNPN, CDR2 SVGIG, per germline (reference sequence).

The genes are TRBV9 and TRBJ2-5, with a possible D match to TRBD2 (6 bases). Germline CDR1 is SGDLS and CDR2 is YYNGEE. Trimming removed 5 bases at V and 5 bases at J, with 13 bases between. CDR3 size: 13 residues. CDR3 amino acids: CASSRRGWETQYF. CDR3 bases: TGTGCCAGCAGTCGGAGGGGCTGGGAGACCCAGTACTTC.

The gene calls are TRBV27 and TRBJ1-4; D remains unclear. V shed 3 bases and J shed 7 bases, with 9 bases lying between them. Germline assignment: CDR1 MNHEY and CDR2 SMNVEV (reference sequence). The CDR3 is 13 residues long. In DNA, the CDR3 is TGTGCCAGCAGTTTTGTCTCAGGTGAAAAACTGTTTTTT. It encodes CASSFVSGEKLFF.

The rearrangement links TRBV29-1 to TRBJ2-7; TRBD1 agrees at 7 bases. The CDR3 is made up of 17 amino acids. The junction had 18 bases not matched to a gene; V was cut back by 5 bases and J by 2 bases. The V gene's germline CDR1 is SQVTM and CDR2 ANQGSEA. The CDR3 sequence is CSVTGHTSGTATYEQYF. CDR3 coding DNA: TGCAGCGTTACCGGTCACACCTCCGGGACAGCTACCTACGAGCAGTACTTC.

The CDR3 loop is CASSWTGGAYSADTQYF. CDR3 nucleotides: TGCGCCAGCAGTTGGACAGGGGGCGCGTATTCAGCAGATACGCAGTATTTT. This chain uses TRBV5-1 with TRBJ2-3; TRBD1 matches 11 bases. V was clipped by 5 bases and J by 4 bases; unmatched bases: 12. CDR3 length: 17 residues. The germline CDR1 and CDR2 sequences are SGHRS and YFSETQ. Full variable domain (missing parts from reference TRBV5-1 and TRBJ2-3): KAGVTQTPRYLIKTRGQQVTLSCSPISGHRSVSWYQQTPGQGLQFLFEYFSETQRNKGNFPGRFSGRQFSNSRSEMNVSTLELGDSALYLCASSWTGGAYSADTQYFGPGTRLTVL.

The V gene is TRBV4-3, the J gene TRBJ1-2; possibly TRBD1 for D (5 bases). Trimming pared 0 bases from V and 4 bases from J, leaving 9 bases between. The CDR3 has 14 amino acids. Germline lookup yields CDR1 LGHNA and CDR2 YSLEER. The CDR3: CASSQDYGGYGYTF. The CDR3 nucleotides read TGCGCCAGCAGCCAAGATTACGGGGGCTATGGCTACACCTTC.

The gene calls are TRBV6-5 and TRBJ2-3; 7 nucleotides agree with TRBD2. The CDR3 sequence is 15 residues long. The germline gives CDR1 MNHEY, CDR2 SVGAGI. V lost 2 bases and J lost 2; bases outside the gene matches: 4. The CDR3 nucleotides are TGTGCCAGCAGTTACGGGAGCGGGGTCACAGATACGCAGTATTTT. Translation gives CASSYGSGVTDTQYF.

About this clone itself: Germline is not matched at one junction end, which may reflect a read error. The chain links TRBV7-9 to TRBJ1-2, with D maybe TRBD1 (5 bases). CDR1 and CDR2 from the germline V gene are SEHNR and FQNEAQ (reference sequence). The CDR3 consists of 12 residues. The DNA for the CDR3 is TGTTCCAGCAGCTTACTCCAGGGTGGCTACACCTTC. Its protein product is CSSSLLQGGYTF.

This clone was picked up a small number of times. This chain joins TRBV5-1 and TRBJ2-7; 7 positions agree with TRBD1. CDR1 and CDR2 (germline): SGHRS, YFSETQ. The CDR3 is 14 residues long. The V segment lost 4 bases and the J segment 0 bases; nucleotides outside the gene matches: 4. In DNA form, the CDR3 reads TGCGCCAGCAGCCTGAGGACAGGCTCCTACGAGCAGTACTTC. Translated, it gives CASSLRTGSYEQYF. Supplemented by reference TRBV5-1 and TRBJ2-7, the full variable domain reads KAGVTQTPRYLIKTRGQQVTLSCSPISGHRSVSWYQQTPGQGLQFLFEYFSETQRNKGNFPGRFSGRQFSNSRSEMNVSTLELGDSALYLCASSLRTGSYEQYFGPGTRLTVT.

The rearrangement joins TRBV7-6 to TRBJ2-5; D remains unclear. Trimming stripped 4 bases from V and 1 base from J, with 10 bases between. This CDR3 is 14 amino acids long. Germline assignment: CDR1 SGHVS and CDR2 FNYEAQ. CDR3 DNA sequence: TGTGCCAGCAGCTCGGCCCCGGGCCAAGAGACCCAGTACTTC. This codes for CASSSAPGQETQYF.

The chain employs TRBV5-8 and TRBJ1-2; D is possibly TRBD1 (6 bases). This CDR3 is 13 amino acids long. Germline V gene data show CDR1 as SGHTS and CDR2 as YDEGEE. The V and J ends lost 0 bases and 5 bases respectively, with 8 bases between them. CDR3 DNA: TGTGCCAGCAGCTTGGTACAGGGATATGGCTACACCTTC. As protein: CASSLVQGYGYTF.